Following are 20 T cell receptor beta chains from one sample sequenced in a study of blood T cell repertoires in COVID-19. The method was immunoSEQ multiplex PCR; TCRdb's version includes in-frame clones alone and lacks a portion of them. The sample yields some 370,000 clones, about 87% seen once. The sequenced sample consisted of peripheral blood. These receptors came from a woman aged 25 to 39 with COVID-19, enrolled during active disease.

The CDR3 bases are TGTGCCAGCAGCGTAGGGGCTGGCTCCTACGAGCAGTACTTC. It codes for CASSVGAGSYEQYF. The chain has TRBV9 and TRBJ2-7; D not resolved. The germline V gene has CDR1 SGDLS and CDR2 YYNGEE. Trimming removed 0 bases from V and 0 bases from J, with 7 bases in between. The CDR3 consists of 14 residues. Filled out from reference TRBV9 and TRBJ2-7, the complete variable domain reads DSGVTQTPKHLITATGQRVTLRCSPRSGDLSVYWYQQSLDQGLQFLIQYYNGEERAKGNILERFSAQQFPDLHSELNLSSLELGDSALYFCASSVGAGSYEQYFGPGTRLTVT.

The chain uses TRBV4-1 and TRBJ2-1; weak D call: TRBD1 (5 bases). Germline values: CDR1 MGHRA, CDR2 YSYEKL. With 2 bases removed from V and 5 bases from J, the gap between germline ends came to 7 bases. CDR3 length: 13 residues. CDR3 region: CASSQIRDNEQFF. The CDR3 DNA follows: TGCGCCAGCAGCCAAATCAGGGACAATGAGCAGTTCTTC.

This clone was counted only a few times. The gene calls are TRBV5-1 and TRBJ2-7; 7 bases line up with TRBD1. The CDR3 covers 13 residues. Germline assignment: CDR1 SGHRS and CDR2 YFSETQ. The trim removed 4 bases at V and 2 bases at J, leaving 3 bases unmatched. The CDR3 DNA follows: TGCGCCAGCAGCCCCGGGACAGCCTACGAGCAGTACTTC. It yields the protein CASSPGTAYEQYF.

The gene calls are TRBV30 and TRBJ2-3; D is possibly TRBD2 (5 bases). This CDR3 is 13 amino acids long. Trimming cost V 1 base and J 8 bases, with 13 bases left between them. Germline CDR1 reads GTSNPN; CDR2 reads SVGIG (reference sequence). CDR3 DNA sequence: TGTGCCTGGAGTGGCCGAGGGCCGGGTACGCAGTATTTT. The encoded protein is CAWSGRGPGTQYF.

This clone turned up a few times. In nucleotides, the CDR3 is TGTGCTAGTGGTCTTGGGACTACCGCTGGCTACAATGAGCAGTTCTTC. Translating it yields CASGLGTTAGYNEQFF. V gene TRBV12-5 combines with J gene TRBJ2-1, with 7 bases matching TRBD2. CDR3 size: 16 residues. J was trimmed by 3 bases and V by 5 bases; bases with no gene match: 10. Germline V gene lookup returns CDR1 LGHNT and CDR2 FRNRAP.

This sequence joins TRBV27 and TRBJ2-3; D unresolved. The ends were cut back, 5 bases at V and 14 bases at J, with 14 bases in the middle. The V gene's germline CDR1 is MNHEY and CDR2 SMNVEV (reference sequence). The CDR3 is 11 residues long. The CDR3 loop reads CASSGRLNAYF. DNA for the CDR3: TGTGCCAGCAGTGGCAGGTTGAATGCGTATTTT.

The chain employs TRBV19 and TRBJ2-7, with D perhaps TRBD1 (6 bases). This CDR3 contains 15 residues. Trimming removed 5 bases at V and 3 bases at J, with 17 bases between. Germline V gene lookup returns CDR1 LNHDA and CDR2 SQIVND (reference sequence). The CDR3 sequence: CASSRTVAGSYEQYF. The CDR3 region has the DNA TGTGCCAGTAGTCGGACAGTAGCAGGGAGCTACGAGCAGTACTTC.

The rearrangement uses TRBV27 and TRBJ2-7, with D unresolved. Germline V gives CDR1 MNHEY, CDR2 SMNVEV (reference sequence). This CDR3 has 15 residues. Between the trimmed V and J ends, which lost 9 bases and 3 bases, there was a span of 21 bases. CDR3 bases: TGTGCCAGTTGTCCTCTTCCGTCGCGGCTCTACGAGCAGTACTTC. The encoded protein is CASCPLPSRLYEQYF.

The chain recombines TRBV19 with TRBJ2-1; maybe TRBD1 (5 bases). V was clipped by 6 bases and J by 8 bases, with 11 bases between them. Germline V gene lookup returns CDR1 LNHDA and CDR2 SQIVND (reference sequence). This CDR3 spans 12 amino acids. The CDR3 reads CASRAQGDEQFF. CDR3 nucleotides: TGTGCCAGTAGAGCCCAGGGCGATGAGCAGTTCTTC.

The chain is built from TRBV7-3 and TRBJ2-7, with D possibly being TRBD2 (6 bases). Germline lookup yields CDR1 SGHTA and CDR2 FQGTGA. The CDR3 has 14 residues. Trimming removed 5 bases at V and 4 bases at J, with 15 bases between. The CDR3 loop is CASSGGVGYYEQYF. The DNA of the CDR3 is TGTGCCAGCAGCGGAGGGGTAGGATATTACGAGCAGTACTTC.

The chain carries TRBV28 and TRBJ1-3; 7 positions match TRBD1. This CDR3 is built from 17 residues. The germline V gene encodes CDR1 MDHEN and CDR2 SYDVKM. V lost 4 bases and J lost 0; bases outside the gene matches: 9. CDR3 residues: CASSYNRGTYSGNTIYF. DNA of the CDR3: TGTGCCAGCAGTTACAACAGGGGCACCTACTCTGGAAACACCATATATTTT.

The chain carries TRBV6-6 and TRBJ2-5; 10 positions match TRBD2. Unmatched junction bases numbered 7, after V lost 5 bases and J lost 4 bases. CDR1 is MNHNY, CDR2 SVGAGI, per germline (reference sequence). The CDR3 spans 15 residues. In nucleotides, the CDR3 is TGTGCCAGCAGTAACCACCTAGCGGGAGCAGAGACCCAGTACTTC. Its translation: CASSNHLAGAETQYF.

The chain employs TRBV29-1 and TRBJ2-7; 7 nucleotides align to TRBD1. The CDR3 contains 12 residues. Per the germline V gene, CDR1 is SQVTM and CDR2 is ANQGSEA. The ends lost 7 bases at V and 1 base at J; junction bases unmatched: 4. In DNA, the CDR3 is TGCAGCGGGGGACAGTTTTCCTACGAGCAGTACTTC. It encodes CSGGQFSYEQYF.

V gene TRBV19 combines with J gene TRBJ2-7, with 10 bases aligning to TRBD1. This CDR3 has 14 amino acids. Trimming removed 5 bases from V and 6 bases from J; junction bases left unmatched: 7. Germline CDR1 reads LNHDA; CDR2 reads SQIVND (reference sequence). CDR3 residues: CASSLTGGVSEQYF. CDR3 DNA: TGTGCCAGTAGTTTGACAGGGGGCGTTTCCGAGCAGTACTTC.

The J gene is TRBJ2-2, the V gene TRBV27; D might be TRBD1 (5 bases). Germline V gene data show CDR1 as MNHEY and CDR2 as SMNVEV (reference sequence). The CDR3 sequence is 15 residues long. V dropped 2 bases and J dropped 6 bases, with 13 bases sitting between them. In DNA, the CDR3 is TGTGCCAGCAGTTTAGGGGCAGGGTGGCCCGGGGAGCTGTTTTTT. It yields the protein CASSLGAGWPGELFF.

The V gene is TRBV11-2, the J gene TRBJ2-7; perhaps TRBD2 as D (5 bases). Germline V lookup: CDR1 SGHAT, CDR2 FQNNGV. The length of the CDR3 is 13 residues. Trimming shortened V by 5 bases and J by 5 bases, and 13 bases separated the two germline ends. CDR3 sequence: CASSPRGNHEQYF. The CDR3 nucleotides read TGTGCCAGCAGCCCAAGAGGGAATCACGAGCAGTACTTC.

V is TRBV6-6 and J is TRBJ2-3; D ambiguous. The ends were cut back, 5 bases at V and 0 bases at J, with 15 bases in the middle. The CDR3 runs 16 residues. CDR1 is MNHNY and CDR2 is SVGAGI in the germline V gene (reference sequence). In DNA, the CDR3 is TGTGCCAGCAGTCGAGTGGTCTCCAGGAGCACAGATACGCAGTATTTT. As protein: CASSRVVSRSTDTQYF.

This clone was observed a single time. The DNA of the CDR3 is TGTGCCAGCTCACCAAAATTGAACTACCAAGAGACCCAGTACTTC. The encoded protein is CASSPKLNYQETQYF. V usage is TRBV18 and J usage is TRBJ2-5; D uncertain. The germline V and J ends were trimmed by 2 bases and 0 bases, with 10 bases remaining between them. This CDR3 is built from 15 residues. Germline loops: CDR1 KGHSH, CDR2 LQKENI.

In DNA form, the CDR3 reads TGCAGCGTCACCGGGACAAGGGCCGCCGGGGGGGAGCTGTTTTTT. Translation gives CSVTGTRAAGGELFF. The rearrangement links TRBV29-1 to TRBJ2-2, with D tentatively TRBD1 (6 bases). Germline V gene data show CDR1 as SQVTM and CDR2 as ANQGSEA. Trimming shortened V by 6 bases and J by 8 bases, and 22 bases separated the two germline ends. This CDR3 region has 15 residues.

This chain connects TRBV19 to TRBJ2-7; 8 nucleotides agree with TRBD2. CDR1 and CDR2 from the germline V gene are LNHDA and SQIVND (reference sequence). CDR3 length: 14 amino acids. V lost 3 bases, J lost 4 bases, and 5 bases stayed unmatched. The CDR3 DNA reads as TGTGCCAGTAGTATGGCTAGCGGGCAATACGAGCAGTACTTC. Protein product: CASSMASGQYEQYF.